This TCR beta chain comes out of a study of cytomegalovirus exposure and HLA in healthy donors. Study context: Genotyping of roughly 400 donors showed that 80% to 85% belonged to the Caucasian-associated ancestry cluster. Study-level results: Presence/absence analyses assumed roughly uniform sequencing depth across donors, which may not hold. Despite most TCR sequences being rare, some public TCRs occurred in many donors. In an earlier analysis, about 87% or about 30%: the productive usage of most TCR beta V segments.

A remark on this clone: The antigen remains unidentified.

CDR1 is SGHTA, CDR2 FQGTGA, per germline. The V end was cut by 5 bases, the J end by 8 bases, with 13 bases between. CDR3 size: 13 residues. The study ran its PCR with 60 Vbeta and 13 Jbeta primers. Libraries were prepared by immunoSEQ multiplex PCR; TCRdb keeps only in-frame clonotypes and omits some of them. The data hold 100,000 to 150,000 clones, with approximately 8.7% observed a single time. V gene TRBV7-3 combines with J gene TRBJ1-3; no firm D call. The receptor was isolated from a man aged 35 to 55 in good health and CMV-seronegative. Sequencing input: PBMCs. The CDR3 reads CASSRQAGDTIYF. In DNA form, the CDR3 reads TGTGCCAGCAGCCGCCAAGCCGGGGACACCATATATTTT.